This record concerns one TCR beta chain sequence. Its specificity is not known. The PCR made use of 60 Vbeta and 13 Jbeta primers. Here immunoSEQ multiplex PCR was the method, and the copy in TCRdb shows in-frame clones only, minus some. The sample gives 50,000 to 60,000 clones, approximately 80% of which show up once; more than 1.4% is in the top ten. This specimen belongs to a study of cytomegalovirus exposure and HLA in healthy donors. Study as a whole: Of around 400 genotyped donors, 81% grouped in the Caucasian-associated ancestry cluster. Study-wide findings and caveats: TCR beta V- and J-gene trimming was later associated with a missense DCLRE1C variant. Because they were indistinguishable, some V segments, including TRBV6-2 and TRBV6-3, were excluded. In a later analysis, compared with equally common non-associated chains, HLA-associated beta chains were more expanded.

The trim removed 3 bases at V and 1 base at J, leaving 6 bases unmatched. The V gene's germline CDR1 is MGHRA and CDR2 YSYEKL. The CDR3 has 16 residues. Sequenced input: PBMCs. The TCR comes from a female donor in good health and CMV-seronegative. J is TRBJ2-7 and V is TRBV4-1; 10 bases are a match to TRBD2. The CDR3 region is CASSQSGGAKSYEQYF. DNA of the CDR3: TGCGCCAGCAGCCAGAGCGGGGGGGCCAAATCCTACGAGCAGTACTTC.